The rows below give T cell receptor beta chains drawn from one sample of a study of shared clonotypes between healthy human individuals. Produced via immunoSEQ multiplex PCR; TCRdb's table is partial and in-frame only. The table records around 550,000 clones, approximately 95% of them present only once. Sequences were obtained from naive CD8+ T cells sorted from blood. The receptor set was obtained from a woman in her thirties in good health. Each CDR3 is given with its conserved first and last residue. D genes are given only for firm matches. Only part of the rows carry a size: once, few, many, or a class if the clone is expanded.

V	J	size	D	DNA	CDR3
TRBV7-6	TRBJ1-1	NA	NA	TGTGCCAGCAGCTTATCGCAGGGGAGTAACACTGAAGCTTTCTTT	CASSLSQGSNTEAFF
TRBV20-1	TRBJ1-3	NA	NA	TGCAGTGGGGAGGTTGGAAACACCATATATTTT	CSGEVGNTIYF
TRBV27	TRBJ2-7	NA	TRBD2	TGTGCCAGCAGGCTAGCGGGATCCTCCTACGAGCAGTACTTC	CASRLAGSSYEQYF
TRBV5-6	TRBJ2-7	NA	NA	TGTGCCAGCAGCTTAGGCGTCTCCTACGAGCAGTACTTC	CASSLGVSYEQYF
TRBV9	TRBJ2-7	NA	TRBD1	TGTGCCAGCAGCGGGGGGACAGGGTTCATCGAGCAGTACTTC	CASSGGTGFIEQYF
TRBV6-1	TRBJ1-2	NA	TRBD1	TGTGCCAGTACCAGGGGGAATGGCTACACCTTC	CASTRGNGYTF
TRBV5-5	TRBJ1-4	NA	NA	TGTGCCAGCAGCTTGACTAATACCGGGACAATATTTGGAAAACTGTTTTTT	CASSLTNTGTIFGKLFF
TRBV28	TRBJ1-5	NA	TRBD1	TGTGCCAGCAGTCTTAGACAGGGTACAGATCAGCCCCAGCATTTT	CASSLRQGTDQPQHF
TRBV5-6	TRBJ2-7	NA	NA	TGTGCCAGCAGCCCCGATCTAGCCTACGAGCAGTACTTC	CASSPDLAYEQYF
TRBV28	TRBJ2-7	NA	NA	TGTGCCAGCAGGCTAAGGGGCAGGGCAAGCTACGAGCAGTACTTC	CASRLRGRASYEQYF
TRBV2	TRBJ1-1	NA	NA	TGTGCCAGCAGTGAGGAGGGGTGGACTGAAGCTTTCTTT	CASSEEGWTEAFF
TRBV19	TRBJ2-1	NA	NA	TGTGCCAGTAGTATCTCCCTCCACTTTACGACAGGGAGGTTCGGCAATGAGCAGTTCTTC	CASSISLHFTTGRFGNEQFF
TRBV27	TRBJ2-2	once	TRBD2	TGTGCCAGCAGCCTCAGGACTAGCGGGACTACCGGGGAGCTGTTTTTT	CASSLRTSGTTGELFF
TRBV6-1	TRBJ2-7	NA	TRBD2	TGTGCCAGCACTCCTAGCGGGAGAACTTCTGAGCAGTACTTC	CASTPSGRTSEQYF
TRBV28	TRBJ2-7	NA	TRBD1	TGTGCCAGCAGTTCAGGGGGCAGAGGGGACGAGCAGTACTTC	CASSSGGRGDEQYF
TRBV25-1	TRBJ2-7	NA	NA	TGTGCCAGCAGTGAAACAACCTACGAGCAGTACTTC	CASSETTYEQYF
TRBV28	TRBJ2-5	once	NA	TGTGCCAGCAGTCCCCCCGGGGACCTTGGCCAAACGGAGACCCAGTACTTC	CASSPPGDLGQTETQYF
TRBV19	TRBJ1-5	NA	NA	TGTGCCAGTAGTATTGACGGTTCGCAGCCCCAGCATTTT	CASSIDGSQPQHF
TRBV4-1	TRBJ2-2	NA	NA	TGCGCCAGCAGCTTTCGGACAGACCACACCGGGGAGCTGTTTTTT	CASSFRTDHTGELFF
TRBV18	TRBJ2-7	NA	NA	TGTGCCAGCTCACCCGACGAAAACTACGAGCAGTACTTC	CASSPDENYEQYF
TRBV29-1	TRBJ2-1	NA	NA	TGCAGCGTTGTTGGTCTGGACCTAGCAGGCAATGAGCAGTTCTTC	CSVVGLDLAGNEQFF
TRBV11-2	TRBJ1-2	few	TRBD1	TGTGCCAGCAGCTTAGATGGGACAGGATATGGCTACACCTTC	CASSLDGTGYGYTF
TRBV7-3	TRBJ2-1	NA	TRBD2	TGTGCCAGCAGCTTCGGGACTAGTCTCGATGAGCAGTTCTTC	CASSFGTSLDEQFF
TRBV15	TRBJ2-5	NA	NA	TGTGCCACCAGCAGTAGCCTGGAGACCCAGTACTTC	CATSSSLETQYF
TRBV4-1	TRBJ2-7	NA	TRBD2	TGCGCCAGCAGCCTAGCGGGAGGGTCGCCCCACGAGCAGTACTTC	CASSLAGGSPHEQYF
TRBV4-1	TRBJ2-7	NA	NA	TGCGCCAGCAGCCAAGGGCTAGGCAGATCCTACGAGCAGTACTTC	CASSQGLGRSYEQYF
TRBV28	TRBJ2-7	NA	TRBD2	TGTGCCAGCAGTTTACGGGGGGGCCGTTACGAGCAGTACTTC	CASSLRGGRYEQYF
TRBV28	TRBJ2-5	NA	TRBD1	TGTGCCAGCAGTTTAAACAGGGGAGAGACCCAGTACTTC	CASSLNRGETQYF
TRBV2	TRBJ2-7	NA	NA	TGTGCCAGCAGTGCCCGAAAACTGTCACGTTCCTACGAGCAGTACTTC	CASSARKLSRSYEQYF
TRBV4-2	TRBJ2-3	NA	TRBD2	TGTGCCAGCAGCCAACAGCGGGAACTGCAAGATACGCAGTATTTT	CASSQQRELQDTQYF
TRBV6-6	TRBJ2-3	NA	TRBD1	TGTGCCAGCAGTTACGGGACAGGGACAGATACGCAGTATTTT	CASSYGTGTDTQYF
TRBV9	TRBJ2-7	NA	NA	TGTGCCAGCAGCGTAAGGTATGGCTACGAGCAGTACTTC	CASSVRYGYEQYF
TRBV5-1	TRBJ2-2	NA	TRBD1	TGCGCCAGCAGCTTGTATCCGGGACAGGTCAGCGGGGAGCTGTTTTTT	CASSLYPGQVSGELFF
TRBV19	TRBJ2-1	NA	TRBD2	TGTGCCAGTAGTATAGGGACTAGCGGGGCCAATGAGCAGTTCTTC	CASSIGTSGANEQFF
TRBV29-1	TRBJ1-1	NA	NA	TGCAGCGTTGACCCAATAAACACTGAAGCTTTCTTT	CSVDPINTEAFF
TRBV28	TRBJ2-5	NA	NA	TGTGCCAGCAGTTTATACGCGGGGGCCGAAAAAGAGACCCAGTACTTC	CASSLYAGAEKETQYF
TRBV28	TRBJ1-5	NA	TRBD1	TGTGCCAGCAGCCTGGGACAGGGGATCCAGCCCCAGCATTTT	CASSLGQGIQPQHF
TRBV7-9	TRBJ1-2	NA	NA	TGTGCCAGCAGCCCCGCCCGGACAGCCATTACTAACTATGGCTACACCTTC	CASSPARTAITNYGYTF